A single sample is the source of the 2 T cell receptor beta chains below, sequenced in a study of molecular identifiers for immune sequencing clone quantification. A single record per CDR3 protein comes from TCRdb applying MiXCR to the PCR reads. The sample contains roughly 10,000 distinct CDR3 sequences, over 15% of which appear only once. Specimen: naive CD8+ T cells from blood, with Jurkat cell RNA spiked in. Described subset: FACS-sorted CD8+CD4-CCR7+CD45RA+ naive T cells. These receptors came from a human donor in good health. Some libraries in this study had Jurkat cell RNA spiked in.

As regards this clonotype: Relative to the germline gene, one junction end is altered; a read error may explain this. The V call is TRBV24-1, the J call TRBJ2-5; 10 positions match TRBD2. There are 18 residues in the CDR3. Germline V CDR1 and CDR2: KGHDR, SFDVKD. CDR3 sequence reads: CATSEIASGGGGQETPYF. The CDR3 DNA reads TGTGCCACCAGTGAGATTGCTAGCGGGGGAGGGGGCCAAGAGACCCCGTACTTC.

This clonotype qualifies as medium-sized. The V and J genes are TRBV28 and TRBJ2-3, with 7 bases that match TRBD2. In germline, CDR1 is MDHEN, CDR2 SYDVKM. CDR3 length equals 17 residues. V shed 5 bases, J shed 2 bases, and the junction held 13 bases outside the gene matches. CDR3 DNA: TGTGCCAGCAGTCTACCCACTCAAGCGGGATTCACAGATACGCAGTATTTT. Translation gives CASSLPTQAGFTDTQYF.